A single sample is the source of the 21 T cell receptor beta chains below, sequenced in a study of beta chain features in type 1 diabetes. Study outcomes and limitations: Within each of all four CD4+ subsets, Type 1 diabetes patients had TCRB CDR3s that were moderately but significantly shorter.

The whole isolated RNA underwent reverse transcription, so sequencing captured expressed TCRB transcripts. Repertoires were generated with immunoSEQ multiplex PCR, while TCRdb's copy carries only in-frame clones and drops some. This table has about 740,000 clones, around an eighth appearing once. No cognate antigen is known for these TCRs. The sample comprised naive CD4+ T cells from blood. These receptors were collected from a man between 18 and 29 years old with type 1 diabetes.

CDR3 DNA sequence: TGTGCCAGCAGCTTTTGGGGCAGATACCAAGAGACCCAGTACTTC. Its translation is CASSFWGRYQETQYF. The chain has TRBV11-2 and TRBJ2-5; a possible D gene is TRBD1 (5 bases). This CDR3 spans 15 amino acids. Per the germline V gene, CDR1 is SGHAT and CDR2 is FQNNGV. Trimming stripped 3 bases from V and 0 bases from J, with 11 bases between.

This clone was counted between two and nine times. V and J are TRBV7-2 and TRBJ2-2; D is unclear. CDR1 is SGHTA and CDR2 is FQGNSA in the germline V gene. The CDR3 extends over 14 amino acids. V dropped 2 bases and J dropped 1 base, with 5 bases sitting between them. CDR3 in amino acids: CASSLNGNTGELFF. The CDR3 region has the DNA TGTGCCAGCAGCTTAAACGGGAACACCGGGGAGCTGTTTTTT.

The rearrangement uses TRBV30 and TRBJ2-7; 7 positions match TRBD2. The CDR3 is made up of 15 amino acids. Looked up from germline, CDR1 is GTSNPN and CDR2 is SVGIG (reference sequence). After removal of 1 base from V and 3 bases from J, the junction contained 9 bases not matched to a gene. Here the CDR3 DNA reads TGTGCCTGGAGTGCTCGGGGGGTTAGGGGCTACGAGCAGTACTTC. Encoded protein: CAWSARGVRGYEQYF.

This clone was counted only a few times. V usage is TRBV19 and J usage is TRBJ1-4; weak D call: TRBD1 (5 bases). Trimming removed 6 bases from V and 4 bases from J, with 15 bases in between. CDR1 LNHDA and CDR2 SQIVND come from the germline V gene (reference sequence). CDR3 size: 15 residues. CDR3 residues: CASSIQGSLNEKLFF. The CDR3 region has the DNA TGTGCCAGTAGCATCCAGGGAAGCCTTAATGAAAAACTGTTTTTT.

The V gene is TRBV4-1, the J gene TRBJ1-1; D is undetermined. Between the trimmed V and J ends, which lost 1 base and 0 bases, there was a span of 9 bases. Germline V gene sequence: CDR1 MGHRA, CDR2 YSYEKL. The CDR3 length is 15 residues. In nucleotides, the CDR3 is TGCGCCAGCAGCCAAGGCCCAGTCATGAACACTGAAGCTTTCTTT. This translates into CASSQGPVMNTEAFF.

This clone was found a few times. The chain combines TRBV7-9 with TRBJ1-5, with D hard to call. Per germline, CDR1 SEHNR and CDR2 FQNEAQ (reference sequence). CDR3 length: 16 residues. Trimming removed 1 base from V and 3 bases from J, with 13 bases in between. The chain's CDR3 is CASSLGSTVNNQPQHF. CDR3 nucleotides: TGTGCCAGCAGCTTAGGATCCACAGTTAACAATCAGCCCCAGCATTTT.

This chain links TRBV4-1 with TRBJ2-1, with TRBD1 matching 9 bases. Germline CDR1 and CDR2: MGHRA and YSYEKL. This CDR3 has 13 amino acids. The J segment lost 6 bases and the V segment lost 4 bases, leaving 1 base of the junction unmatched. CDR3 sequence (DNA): TGCGCCAGCAGCCGGGGACAGGGCAATGAGCAGTTCTTC. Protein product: CASSRGQGNEQFF.

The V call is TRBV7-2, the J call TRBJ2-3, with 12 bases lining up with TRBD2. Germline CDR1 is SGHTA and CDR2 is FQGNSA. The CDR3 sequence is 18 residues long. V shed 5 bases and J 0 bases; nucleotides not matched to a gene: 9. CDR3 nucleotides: TGTGCCAGCAGCCGAGGACTAGCGGGGTGGGCTAGCACAGATACGCAGTATTTT. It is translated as CASSRGLAGWASTDTQYF.

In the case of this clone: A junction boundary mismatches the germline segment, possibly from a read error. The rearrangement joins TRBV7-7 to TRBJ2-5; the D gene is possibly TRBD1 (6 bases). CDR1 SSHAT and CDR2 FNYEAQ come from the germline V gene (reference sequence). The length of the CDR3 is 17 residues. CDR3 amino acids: CASSLRRQGLTQETQYF. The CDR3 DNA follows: TGTGCTAGCAGCTTACGGAGGCAGGGGTTGACTCAAGAGACCCAGTACTTC.

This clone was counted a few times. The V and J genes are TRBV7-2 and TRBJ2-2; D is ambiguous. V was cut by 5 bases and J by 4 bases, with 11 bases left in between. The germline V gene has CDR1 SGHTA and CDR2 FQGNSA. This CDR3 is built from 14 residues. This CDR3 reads CASSPRLATGELFF. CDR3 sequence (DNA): TGTGCCAGCAGCCCGCGGCTGGCCACCGGGGAGCTGTTTTTT.

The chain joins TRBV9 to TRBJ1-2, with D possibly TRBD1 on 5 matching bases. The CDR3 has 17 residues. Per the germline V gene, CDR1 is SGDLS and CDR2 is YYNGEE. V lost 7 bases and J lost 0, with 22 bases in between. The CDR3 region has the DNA TGTGCCAGCCGTTTCGATCTCCGGGACGGTCCTAACTATGGCTACACCTTC. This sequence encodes CASRFDLRDGPNYGYTF.

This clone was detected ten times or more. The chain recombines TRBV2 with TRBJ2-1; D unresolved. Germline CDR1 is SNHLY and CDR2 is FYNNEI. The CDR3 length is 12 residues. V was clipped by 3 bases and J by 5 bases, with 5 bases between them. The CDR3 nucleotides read TGTGCCAGCAGTGAGGTGGACAATGAGCAGTTCTTC. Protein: CASSEVDNEQFF.

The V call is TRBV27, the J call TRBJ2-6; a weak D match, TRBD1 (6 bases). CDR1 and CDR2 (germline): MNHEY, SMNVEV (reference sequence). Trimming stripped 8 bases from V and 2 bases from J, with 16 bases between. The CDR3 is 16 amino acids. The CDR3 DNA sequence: TGTGCCAGCGGCTTGAGGACAGCAGCTGGGGCCAACGTCCTGACTTTC. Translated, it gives CASGLRTAAGANVLTF.

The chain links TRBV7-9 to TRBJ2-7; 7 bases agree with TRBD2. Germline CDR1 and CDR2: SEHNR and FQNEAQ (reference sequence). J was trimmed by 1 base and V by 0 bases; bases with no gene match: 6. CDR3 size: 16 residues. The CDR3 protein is CASSLAPGLSSYEQYF. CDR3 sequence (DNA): TGTGCCAGCAGCTTAGCCCCGGGACTATCTTCCTACGAGCAGTACTTC.

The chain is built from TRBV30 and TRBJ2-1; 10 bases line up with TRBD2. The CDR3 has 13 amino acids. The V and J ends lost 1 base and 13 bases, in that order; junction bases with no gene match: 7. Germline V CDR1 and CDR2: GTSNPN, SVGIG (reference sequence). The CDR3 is CAWSELAGAHQFF. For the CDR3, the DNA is TGTGCCTGGAGTGAGCTAGCGGGGGCCCATCAGTTCTTC.

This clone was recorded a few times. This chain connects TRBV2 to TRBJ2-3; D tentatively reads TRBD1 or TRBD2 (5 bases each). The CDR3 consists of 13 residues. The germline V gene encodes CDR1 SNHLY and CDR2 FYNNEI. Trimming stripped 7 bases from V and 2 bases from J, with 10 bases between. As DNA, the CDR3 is TGTGCCAGCACCGGGACCCCCACAGATACGCAGTATTTT. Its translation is CASTGTPTDTQYF.

The CDR3 sequence: CAGGLAGESYNEQFF. The CDR3 nucleotides are TGTGCCGGGGGACTAGCGGGGGAGTCCTACAATGAGCAGTTCTTC. V is TRBV11-2 and J is TRBJ2-1, with 14 bases identical to TRBD2. CDR1 SGHAT and CDR2 FQNNGV come from the germline V gene. V shed 11 bases and J 1 base; nucleotides not matched to a gene: 4. There are 15 residues in the CDR3.

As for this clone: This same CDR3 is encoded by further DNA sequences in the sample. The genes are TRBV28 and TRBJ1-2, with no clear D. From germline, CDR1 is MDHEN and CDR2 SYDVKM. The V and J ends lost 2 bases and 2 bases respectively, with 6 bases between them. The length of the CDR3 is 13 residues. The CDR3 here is CASSLGQNYGYTF. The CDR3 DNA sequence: TGTGCCAGCAGTTTAGGTCAGAACTATGGCTACACCTTC.

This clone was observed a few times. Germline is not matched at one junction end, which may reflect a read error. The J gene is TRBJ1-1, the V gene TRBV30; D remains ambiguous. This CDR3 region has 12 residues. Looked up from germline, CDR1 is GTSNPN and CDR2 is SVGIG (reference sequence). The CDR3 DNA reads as TGTGCCTGGAGTGCGAGTCGGACTGGAGCTTTCTTT. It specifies CAWSASRTGAFF.

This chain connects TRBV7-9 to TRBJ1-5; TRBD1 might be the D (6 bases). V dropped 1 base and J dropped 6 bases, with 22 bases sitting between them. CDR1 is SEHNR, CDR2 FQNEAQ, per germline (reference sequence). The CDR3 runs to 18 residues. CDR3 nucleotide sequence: TGTGCCAGCAGCTTAGGGGCAGCGGGACACCCTAGAGGTCAGCCCCAGCATTTT. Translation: CASSLGAAGHPRGQPQHF. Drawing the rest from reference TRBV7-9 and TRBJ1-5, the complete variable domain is DTGVSQNPRHKITKRGQNVTFRCDPISEHNRLYWYRQTLGQGPEFLTYFQNEAQLEKSRLLSDRFSAERPKGSFSTLEIQRTEQGDSAMYLCASSLGAAGHPRGQPQHFGDGTRLSIL.

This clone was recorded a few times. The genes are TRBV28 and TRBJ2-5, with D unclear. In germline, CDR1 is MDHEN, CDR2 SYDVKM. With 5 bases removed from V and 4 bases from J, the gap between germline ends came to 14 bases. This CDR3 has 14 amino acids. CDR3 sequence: CASSPALGGETQYF. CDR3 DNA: TGTGCCAGCAGTCCAGCCCTGGGTGGAGAGACCCAGTACTTC.